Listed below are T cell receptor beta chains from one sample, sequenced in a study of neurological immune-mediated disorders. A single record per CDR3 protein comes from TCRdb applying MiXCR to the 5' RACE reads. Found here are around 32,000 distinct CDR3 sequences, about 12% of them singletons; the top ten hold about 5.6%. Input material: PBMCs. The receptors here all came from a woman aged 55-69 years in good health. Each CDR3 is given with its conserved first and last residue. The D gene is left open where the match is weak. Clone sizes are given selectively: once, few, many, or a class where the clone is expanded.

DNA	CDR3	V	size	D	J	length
TGCGCCAGCAGCTTGGAACAGAATCAGCCCCAGCATTTT	CASSLEQNQPQHF	TRBV5-1	many	-	TRBJ1-5	13
TGTGCCAGCAGCCAGAACAGGGGGGAGACCCAGTACTTC	CASSQNRGETQYF	TRBV3-1	many	TRBD1	TRBJ2-5	13
TGTGCCAGCAGCTTGAGCGGACGGGGGGGCCCCGAGACCCAGTACTTC	CASSLSGRGGPETQYF	TRBV9	many	TRBD2	TRBJ2-5	16
TGCGCCAGCAGCCGCGGGGGGGCCGTGGAGGATACGCAGTATTTT	CASSRGGAVEDTQYF	TRBV5-1	-	TRBD2	TRBJ2-3	15
TGTGCCAGCAGCAACTTACAGGGGGCGAAGGAGCAGTACTTC	CASSNLQGAKEQYF	TRBV5-6	many	TRBD1	TRBJ2-7	14
TGTGCCAGCAGTTCTCTCGGACTAGCGGAGGGGGAGCAGTTCTTC	CASSSLGLAEGEQFF	TRBV6-2/TRBV6-3	many	TRBD2	TRBJ2-1	15
TGCAGTGCTAGAGATCTCAACAGGGGAGGTGGAAACACCATATATTTT	CSARDLNRGGGNTIYF	TRBV20-1	many	TRBD1	TRBJ1-3	16
TGCAGTGCTTCACTCAGGGGACTAGCGGGGAGACTCCAAGAGACCCAGTACTTC	CSASLRGLAGRLQETQYF	TRBV20-1	many	TRBD2	TRBJ2-5	18
TGCGCCAGCAGCGGAGAGTTAGACAATGAGCAGTTCTTC	CASSGELDNEQFF	TRBV5-1	many	-	TRBJ2-1	13
TGTGCCAGCAGCTCACAGCCCCCTGGGGCCAACGTCCTGACTTTC	CASSSQPPGANVLTF	TRBV7-9	many	-	TRBJ2-6	15
TGTGCCAGCAGTCCGGGACAGGGAAGGCTCTCTGGAAACACCATATATTTT	CASSPGQGRLSGNTIYF	TRBV12-3/TRBV12-4	many	TRBD1	TRBJ1-3	17
TGTGCCAGCAGTCAGGGACAGACTGGAAACACCATATATTTT	CASSQGQTGNTIYF	TRBV12-3/TRBV12-4	many	TRBD1	TRBJ1-3	14
TGTGCCAGCAGCCGTCGGGGCGGGGAGATCAGCACAGATACGCAGTATTTT	CASSRRGGEISTDTQYF	TRBV13	many	-	TRBJ2-3	17
TGTGCCAGCAGTATGCCACCCTCAGATACGCAGTATTTT	CASSMPPSDTQYF	TRBV28	many	-	TRBJ2-3	13
TGTGCCAGCAGCTCATCGGGGAGAAACACTGAAGCTTTCTTT	CASSSSGRNTEAFF	TRBV11-2	many	-	TRBJ1-1	14
TGTGCCAGCAGCCCAGACAGGGGCAGGGATGGCTACACCTTC	CASSPDRGRDGYTF	TRBV5-6	many	TRBD1	TRBJ1-2	14
TGCAGTGCTAGACTCCCTAGCGGGGACAATGAGCAGTTCTTC	CSARLPSGDNEQFF	TRBV20-1	many	TRBD2	TRBJ2-1	14
TGTGCCAGCCGGGGTGACAGAACCTACGAGCAGTACTTC	CASRGDRTYEQYF	TRBV27	many	-	TRBJ2-7	13
TGTGCCAGCAGTACCAGGACAGGGATCTATGGCTACACCTTC	CASSTRTGIYGYTF	TRBV6-5	many	TRBD1	TRBJ1-2	14
TGTGCCATCAGTGTCGGGATGAGGGAATCCTACGAGCAGTACTTC	CAISVGMRESYEQYF	TRBV10-3	many	-	TRBJ2-7	15
TGCAGTGCTAGAAACGGGGGGGCGACAGATACGCAGTATTTT	CSARNGGATDTQYF	TRBV20-1	many	TRBD2	TRBJ2-3	14